The 27 T cell receptor beta chains presented below share a single source sample, sequenced in a study of response to subunit inactivated influenza vaccine. Each CDR3 protein gets one entry after TCRdb re-called the RT-PCR reads with MiXCR. The sample has about 780,000 distinct CDR3 sequences, 15% to 20% seen once; the top ten hold 11%. The source was PBMCs from blood, collected roughly 5 days after vaccination. These receptors were collected from a man aged 50 or older who received an inactivated influenza vaccine.

This chain connects TRBV6-5 to TRBJ2-1; 13 bases line up with TRBD2. CDR3 size: 17 residues. Trimming at V came to 0 bases and at J to 8 bases, leaving 7 bases not matched to a gene. Germline V gene lookup returns CDR1 MNHEY and CDR2 SVGAGI. This chain's CDR3 is CASSYSWTSGSTHEQFF. As DNA, the CDR3 is TGTGCCAGCAGTTACTCATGGACTAGCGGGAGTACCCATGAGCAGTTCTTC.

This rearrangement joins TRBV4-2 to TRBJ2-5; 8 bases agree with TRBD1. Germline trimming cut 1 base from V and 5 bases from J; bases unmatched to any gene: 9. CDR1 is LGHNA, CDR2 YNFKEQ, per germline. The CDR3 is 16 amino acids. As DNA, the CDR3 is TGTGCCAGCAGCCAAGTCAGTACAGGGGGGATCGAGACCCAGTACTTC. Its protein is CASSQVSTGGIETQYF.

This clonotype was observed a handful of times. The chain has TRBV12-3 or TRBV12-4 and TRBJ1-3; D is ambiguous. The CDR3 has 16 amino acids. The V end was cut by 6 bases, the J end by 0 bases, with 15 bases between. The CDR3, as DNA: TGTGCCAGCAGCCCGGGCCCTTCTTCCTCTGGAAACACCATATATTTT. It yields the protein CASSPGPSSSGNTIYF.

Only a few counts were recorded for this clonotype. The chain uses TRBV30 and TRBJ1-5; 10 nucleotides match TRBD1. V shed 1 base and J 1 base; nucleotides not matched to a gene: 7. Germline-derived CDR1 and CDR2 are GTSNPN and SVGIG (reference sequence). This CDR3 contains 17 residues. The CDR3 reads CAWSATWTGGSNQPQHF. For the CDR3, the DNA is TGTGCCTGGAGTGCAACCTGGACAGGGGGAAGCAATCAGCCCCAGCATTTT.

V and J are TRBV11-3 and TRBJ1-1; D may be TRBD1 (6 bases). Trimming stripped 6 bases from V and 11 bases from J, with 16 bases between. The CDR3 loop spans 12 amino acids. CDR1 and CDR2 from the germline V gene are SGHNT and YENEEA. The CDR3 nucleotides are TGTGCCAGCAGAGGACAGCCCTCCGGGGCTTTCTTT. Protein sequence: CASRGQPSGAFF.

There are a few counts of this clonotype. The V call is TRBV7-9, the J call TRBJ2-1, with 10 nucleotides matching TRBD2. This CDR3 is built from 16 residues. J lost 8 bases, V lost 1 base, and 8 bases had no gene match. Germline loops: CDR1 SEHNR, CDR2 FQNEAQ (reference sequence). The CDR3 sequence: CASSLDRLAGADEQFF. DNA of the CDR3: TGTGCCAGCAGCTTAGATCGGCTAGCGGGAGCGGATGAGCAGTTCTTC.

This chain joins TRBV10-2 and TRBJ2-1; 7 bases agree with TRBD2. The CDR3 length is 13 residues. From germline, CDR1 is WSHSY and CDR2 SAAADI. Trimming removed 7 bases from V and 6 bases from J; junction bases left unmatched: 6. The CDR3 loop reads CASTGGRFNEQFF. The CDR3 DNA reads TGCGCCAGCACGGGGGGTCGGTTCAATGAGCAGTTCTTC.

The table lists this clonotype with many counts. The rearrangement links TRBV20-1 to TRBJ2-3; D unclear. The CDR3 extends over 14 amino acids. The germline CDR1 and CDR2 sequences are DFQATT and SNEGSKA (reference sequence). Trimming took off 6 bases at V and 1 base at J, with 14 bases between the two ends. This chain's CDR3 is CSASRSGGTDTQYF. CDR3 bases: TGCAGTGCCAGCAGGAGTGGGGGCACAGATACGCAGTATTTT.

The CDR3: CASSPHRDSLAKNIQYF. CDR3 DNA sequence: TGTGCCAGCAGCCCACACCGGGACTCTCTAGCCAAAAACATTCAGTACTTC. The rearrangement links TRBV7-2 to TRBJ2-4, with a tentative D call TRBD2 (6 bases). V lost 5 bases to trimming and J lost 0 bases, with 17 bases between them. Germline V lookup: CDR1 SGHTA, CDR2 FQGNSA. The CDR3 has 17 amino acids.

This clonotype was picked up a small number of times. The chain links TRBV12-3 or TRBV12-4 to TRBJ1-2; D ambiguous. CDR3 length: 13 amino acids. The ends were cut back, 3 bases at V and 2 bases at J, with 7 bases in the middle. CDR3 amino acids: CASSLYVNYGYTF. The CDR3, as DNA: TGTGCCAGCAGTTTGTACGTGAACTATGGCTACACCTTC.

In its sample, this clonotype was seen a few times. The DNA for the CDR3 is TGTGCCAGCAGCTTAGAGAGCGGGAGTTTACATGAGCAGTTCTTC. Translation: CASSLESGSLHEQFF. V and J are TRBV7-3 and TRBJ2-1, with 8 bases identical to TRBD2. CDR1 SGHTA and CDR2 FQGTGA come from the germline V gene. The CDR3 sequence is 15 residues long. The J segment lost 8 bases and the V segment lost 2 bases, leaving 8 bases of the junction unmatched.

The rearrangement joins TRBV7-2 to TRBJ2-7; maybe TRBD1 (5 bases). CDR1 SGHTA and CDR2 FQGNSA come from the germline V gene. CDR3 length: 15 amino acids. V was cut by 2 bases and J by 2 bases, with 13 bases left in between. The chain's CDR3 is CASSLSQGKTYEQYF. CDR3 nucleotides: TGTGCCAGCAGCTTAAGCCAGGGAAAGACCTACGAGCAGTACTTC.

This clonotype was detected only a few times. V gene TRBV20-1 combines with J gene TRBJ2-5; D is possibly TRBD2 (6 bases). Germline assignment: CDR1 DFQATT and CDR2 SNEGSKA (reference sequence). This CDR3 region has 15 residues. The V end lost 3 bases, the J end lost 0 bases, and 14 bases lay between the germline ends. The DNA for the CDR3 is TGCAGTGCTAGGGGGCTACGGGGGTACCAAGAGACCCAGTACTTC. This codes for CSARGLRGYQETQYF.

This sequence joins TRBV5-1 and TRBJ2-7; 7 nucleotides agree with TRBD1. Trimming cost V 4 bases and J 3 bases; bases outside gene matches: 7. Germline lookup yields CDR1 SGHRS and CDR2 YFSETQ. The CDR3 is made up of 14 amino acids. The DNA of the CDR3 is TGCGCCAGCAGCCGGGACAGAACCTACTACGAGCAGTACTTC. Protein product: CASSRDRTYYEQYF.

This clonotype was recorded a few times. V gene TRBV7-2 combines with J gene TRBJ1-2; perhaps TRBD1 as D (6 bases). Germline V CDR1 and CDR2: SGHTA, FQGNSA. V lost 5 bases to trimming and J lost 4 bases, with 17 bases between them. The length of the CDR3 is 15 residues. The CDR3 protein is CASSKQGAPLYGYTF. The CDR3 region has the DNA TGTGCCAGCAGCAAACAGGGAGCCCCCCTCTATGGCTACACCTTC.

Regarding this clonotype: Germline is not matched at one junction end, which may reflect a read error. The chain carries TRBV7-7 and TRBJ2-7; D gene uncertain. Per germline, CDR1 SSHAT and CDR2 FNYEAQ (reference sequence). There are 14 residues in the CDR3. In DNA form, the CDR3 reads TGTGCTAGCAGCGAGATTGGGAAGACCTACGAGCAGTACTTC. This sequence encodes CASSEIGKTYEQYF.

With regard to this clonotype: An end of the junction differs from the germline gene, which may be a read error. The rearrangement joins TRBV29-1 to TRBJ2-1; D is unresolved. This CDR3 is 12 amino acids long. Germline V gene lookup returns CDR1 SQVTM and CDR2 ANQGSEA. CDR3 in DNA: TGCAGCGTTGGCAGTTCTTACAGTGAGCAGTTCTTC. Translated: CSVGSSYSEQFF.

This chain links TRBV2 with TRBJ2-1, with TRBD2 matching over 11 bases. The J segment lost 5 bases and the V segment lost 8 bases, leaving 5 bases of the junction unmatched. Germline V gene data show CDR1 as SNHLY and CDR2 as FYNNEI. This CDR3 comprises 14 residues. The CDR3 loop reads CASLGLAAHNEQFF. The CDR3 coding sequence is TGTGCCAGCCTGGGACTAGCGGCCCACAATGAGCAGTTCTTC.

The chain employs TRBV5-1 and TRBJ1-2; D is perhaps TRBD1 (5 bases). Trimming cost V 2 bases and J 4 bases, with 12 bases left between them. The CDR3 has 14 residues. Germline values: CDR1 SGHRS, CDR2 YFSETQ. The chain's CDR3 is CASSLGDGIYGYTF. DNA for the CDR3: TGCGCCAGCAGCTTAGGGGACGGGATCTATGGCTACACCTTC.

V usage is TRBV5-5 and J usage is TRBJ2-7; D call uncertain. V lost 0 bases and J lost 0, with 10 bases in between. Germline V CDR1 and CDR2: SGHKS, YYEKEE (reference sequence). This CDR3 spans 15 amino acids. The CDR3: CASSLGKSSSYEQYF. The CDR3 DNA follows: TGTGCCAGCAGCTTGGGTAAGAGTAGCTCCTACGAGCAGTACTTC.

This clonotype was seen more than once but under ten times. In DNA form, the CDR3 reads TGTGCCAGCAGTTCGTCCGGGACAGGGCGCTATGGCTACACCTTC. It is translated as CASSSSGTGRYGYTF. The chain carries TRBV6-4 and TRBJ1-2; 9 bases are a match to TRBD1. Trimming took 5 bases from V and 4 from J; bases not matched to a gene: 8. This CDR3 contains 15 residues. Germline V gene data show CDR1 as MRHNA and CDR2 as SNTAGT.

This clonotype was recorded a few times. The chain combines TRBV20-1 with TRBJ2-5; D is unclear. CDR3 size: 15 residues. V lost 1 base to trimming and J lost 0 bases, with 12 bases between them. In germline, CDR1 is DFQATT, CDR2 SNEGSKA (reference sequence). CDR3 residues: CSARGAGHYQETQYF. In DNA form, the CDR3 reads TGCAGTGCTAGAGGGGCAGGCCACTACCAAGAGACCCAGTACTTC.

This clonotype was picked up one time. The V call is TRBV5-1, the J call TRBJ2-1; 10 bases map to TRBD1. With 4 bases clipped from V and 8 bases from J, the junction kept 12 bases outside the gene matches. In germline, CDR1 is SGHRS, CDR2 YFSETQ. This CDR3 region has 16 residues. This CDR3 reads CASSPSGTGVQDEQFF. CDR3 DNA: TGCGCCAGCAGCCCGTCCGGGACAGGGGTTCAGGATGAGCAGTTCTTC.

This clonotype occurred a few times. J is TRBJ2-3 and V is TRBV6-1; D unclear. The V gene's germline CDR1 is MNHNS and CDR2 SASEGT. The germline V and J ends were trimmed by 1 base and 5 bases, with 4 bases remaining between them. CDR3 length equals 12 residues. The CDR3 loop reads CASSEGRDTQYF. For the CDR3, the DNA is TGTGCCAGCAGTGAAGGTAGAGATACGCAGTATTTT.

The V call is TRBV9, the J call TRBJ2-1; a possible D gene is TRBD2 (6 bases). Between the trimmed V and J ends, which lost 0 bases and 6 bases, there was a span of 10 bases. CDR3 size: 14 residues. Looked up from germline, CDR1 is SGDLS and CDR2 is YYNGEE. The CDR3 region has the DNA TGTGCCAGCAGCGTAGATGGGAGGCGCAATGAGCAGTTCTTC. This sequence encodes CASSVDGRRNEQFF.

This clonotype was observed a few times. The rearrangement joins TRBV5-8 to TRBJ2-7; 7 nucleotides align to TRBD1. Germline lookup yields CDR1 SGHTS and CDR2 YDEGEE. The junction had 6 bases not matched to a gene; V was cut back by 1 base and J by 2 bases. There are 15 residues in the CDR3. CDR3 amino acids: CASSLMAGGTYEQYF. The CDR3, as DNA: TGTGCCAGCAGCTTGATGGCAGGGGGTACCTACGAGCAGTACTTC.

This clonotype has a handful of counts. The chain couples TRBV29-1 to TRBJ2-2; D gene ambiguous. The V gene lost 5 bases and the J gene lost 4 bases, with 5 bases spanning the gap. CDR1 is SQVTM and CDR2 is ANQGSEA in the germline V gene. The CDR3 covers 11 residues. This CDR3 reads CSVLSTGELFF. The DNA of the CDR3 is TGCAGCGTTTTGAGCACCGGGGAGCTGTTTTTT.